This T cell receptor beta chain came from a study of T-cell reconstitution after alpha-beta-depleted transplantation in children. The V gene's germline CDR1 is ENHRY and CDR2 SYGVKD. The J segment lost 8 bases and the V segment lost 3 bases, leaving 7 bases of the junction unmatched. The CDR3 spans 14 residues. This sample's TCRbeta library carried unique molecular identifier barcodes. TCRdb fed the PCR reads into MiXCR, producing one record per CDR3 protein. The sample yields about 230,000 distinct CDR3 sequences, roughly 10% seen once. The sample in question was PBMCs from the stem cell graft donor, obtained from the stem cell graft. This TCR was recovered from a human donor who donated a stem cell graft to a child with acute lymphoblastic leukemia. The rearrangement uses TRBV10-3 and TRBJ1-5, with 7 bases identical to TRBD1. This CDR3 is CAISDRQGLEPQHF. The CDR3 nucleotides read TGTGCCATCAGTGATCGACAGGGTTTAGAGCCCCAGCATTTT.